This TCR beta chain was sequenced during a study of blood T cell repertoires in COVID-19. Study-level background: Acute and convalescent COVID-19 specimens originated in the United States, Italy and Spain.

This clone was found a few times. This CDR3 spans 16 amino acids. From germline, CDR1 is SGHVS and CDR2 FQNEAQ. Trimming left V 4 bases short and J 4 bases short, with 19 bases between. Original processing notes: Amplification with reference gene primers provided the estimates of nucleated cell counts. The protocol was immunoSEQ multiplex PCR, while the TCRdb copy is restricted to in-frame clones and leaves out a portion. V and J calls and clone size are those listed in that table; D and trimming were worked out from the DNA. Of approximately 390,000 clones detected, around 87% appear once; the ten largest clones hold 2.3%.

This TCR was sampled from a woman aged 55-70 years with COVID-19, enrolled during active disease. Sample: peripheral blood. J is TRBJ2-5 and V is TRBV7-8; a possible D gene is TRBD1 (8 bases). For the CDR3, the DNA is TGTGCCAGCAGCTCGGTCGACAGGGGAGGGAGAGAGACCCAGTACTTC. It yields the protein CASSSVDRGGRETQYF.